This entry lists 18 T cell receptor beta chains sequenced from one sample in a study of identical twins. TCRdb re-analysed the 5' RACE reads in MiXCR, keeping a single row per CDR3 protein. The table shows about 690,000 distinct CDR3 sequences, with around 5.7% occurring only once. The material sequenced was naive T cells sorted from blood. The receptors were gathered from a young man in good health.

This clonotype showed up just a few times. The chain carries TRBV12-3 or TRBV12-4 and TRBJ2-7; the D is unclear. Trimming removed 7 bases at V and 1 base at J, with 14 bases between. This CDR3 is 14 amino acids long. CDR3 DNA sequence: TGTGCCAGCAAGATTACCAGGAGATCCTACGAGCAGTACTTC. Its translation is CASKITRRSYEQYF.

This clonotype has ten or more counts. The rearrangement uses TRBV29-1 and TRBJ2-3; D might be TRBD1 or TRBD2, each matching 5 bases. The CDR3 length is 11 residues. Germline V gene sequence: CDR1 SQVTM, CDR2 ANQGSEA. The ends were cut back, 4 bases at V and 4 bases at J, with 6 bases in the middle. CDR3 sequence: CSVGGPDTQYF. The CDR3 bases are TGCAGCGTTGGGGGACCAGATACGCAGTATTTT.

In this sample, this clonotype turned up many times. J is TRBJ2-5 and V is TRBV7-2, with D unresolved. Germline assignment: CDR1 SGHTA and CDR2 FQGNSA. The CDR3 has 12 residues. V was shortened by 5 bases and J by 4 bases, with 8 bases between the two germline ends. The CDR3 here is CASSRGVETQYF. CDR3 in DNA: TGTGCCAGCAGCCGTGGGGTAGAGACCCAGTACTTC.

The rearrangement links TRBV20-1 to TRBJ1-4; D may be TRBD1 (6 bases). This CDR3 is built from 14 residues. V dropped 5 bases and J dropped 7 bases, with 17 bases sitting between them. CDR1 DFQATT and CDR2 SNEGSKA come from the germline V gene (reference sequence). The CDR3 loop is CSAPVGGLGEKLFF. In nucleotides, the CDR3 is TGCAGTGCTCCGGTCGGGGGGCTAGGTGAAAAACTGTTTTTT.

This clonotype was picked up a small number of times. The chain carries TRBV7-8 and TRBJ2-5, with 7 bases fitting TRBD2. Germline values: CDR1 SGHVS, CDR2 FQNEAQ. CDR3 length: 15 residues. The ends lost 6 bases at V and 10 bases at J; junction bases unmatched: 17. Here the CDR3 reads CASSSRLAASMDQYF. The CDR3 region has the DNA TGTGCCAGCAGTTCAAGACTAGCTGCCTCAATGGACCAGTACTTC.

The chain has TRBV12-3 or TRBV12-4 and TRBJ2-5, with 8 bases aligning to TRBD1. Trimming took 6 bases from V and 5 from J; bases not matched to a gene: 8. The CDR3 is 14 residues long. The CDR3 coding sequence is TGTGCCAGCAGATCGGGACAGGTGTTCGAGACCCAGTACTTC. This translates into CASRSGQVFETQYF.

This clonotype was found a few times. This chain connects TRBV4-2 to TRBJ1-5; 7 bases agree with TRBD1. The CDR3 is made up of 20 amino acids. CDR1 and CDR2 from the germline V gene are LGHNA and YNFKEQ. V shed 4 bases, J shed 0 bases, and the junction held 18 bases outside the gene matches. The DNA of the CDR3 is TGTGCCAGCAGCCTAAGACAGGGCGATCCCGACTTCTATAGCAATCAGCCCCAGCATTTT. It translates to CASSLRQGDPDFYSNQPQHF.

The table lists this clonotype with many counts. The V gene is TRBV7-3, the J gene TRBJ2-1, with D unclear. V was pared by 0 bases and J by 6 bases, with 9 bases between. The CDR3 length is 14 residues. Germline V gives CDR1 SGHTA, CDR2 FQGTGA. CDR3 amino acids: CASSLTLTGNEQFF. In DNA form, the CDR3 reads TGTGCCAGCAGCTTAACGCTTACCGGCAATGAGCAGTTCTTC.

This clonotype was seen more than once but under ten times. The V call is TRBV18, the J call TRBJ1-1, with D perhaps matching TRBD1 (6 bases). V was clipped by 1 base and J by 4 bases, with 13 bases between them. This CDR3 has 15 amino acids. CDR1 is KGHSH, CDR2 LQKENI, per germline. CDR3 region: CASSPLAGESTEAFF. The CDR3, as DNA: TGTGCCAGCTCACCACTGGCAGGGGAGAGCACTGAAGCTTTCTTT.

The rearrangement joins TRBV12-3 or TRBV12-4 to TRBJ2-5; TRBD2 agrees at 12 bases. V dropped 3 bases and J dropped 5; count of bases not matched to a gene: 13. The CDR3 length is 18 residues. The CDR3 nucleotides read TGTGCCAGCAGTTTTCGGGTCCCAGGGACTAGCGGGTTGGAGACCCAGTACTTC. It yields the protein CASSFRVPGTSGLETQYF.

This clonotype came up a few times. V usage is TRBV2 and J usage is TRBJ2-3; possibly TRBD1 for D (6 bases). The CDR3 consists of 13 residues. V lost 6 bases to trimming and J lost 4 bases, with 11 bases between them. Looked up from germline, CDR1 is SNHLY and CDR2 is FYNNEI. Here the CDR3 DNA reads TGTGCCAGCAGGAGACAGGCATCAGATACGCAGTATTTT. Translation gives CASRRQASDTQYF. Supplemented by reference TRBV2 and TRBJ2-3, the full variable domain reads EPEVTQTPSHQVTQMGQEVILRCVPISNHLYFYWYRQILGQKVEFLVSFYNNEISEKSEIFDDQFSVERPDGSNFTLKIRSTKLEDSAMYFCASRRQASDTQYFGPGTRLTVL.

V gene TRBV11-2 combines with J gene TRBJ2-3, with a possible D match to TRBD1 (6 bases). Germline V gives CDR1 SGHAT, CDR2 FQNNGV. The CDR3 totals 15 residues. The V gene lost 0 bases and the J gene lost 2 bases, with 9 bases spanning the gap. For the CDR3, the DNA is TGTGCCAGCAGCTTAGAAGTGGGACACACAGATACGCAGTATTTT. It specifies CASSLEVGHTDTQYF.

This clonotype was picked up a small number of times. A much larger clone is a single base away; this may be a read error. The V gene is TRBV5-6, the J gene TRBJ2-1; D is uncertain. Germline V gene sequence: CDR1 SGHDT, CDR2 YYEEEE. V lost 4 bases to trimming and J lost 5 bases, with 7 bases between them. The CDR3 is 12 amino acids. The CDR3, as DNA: TGTGCCAGCAGCCCCGACGACAATGAGCAGTTCTTC. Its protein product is CASSPDDNEQFF.

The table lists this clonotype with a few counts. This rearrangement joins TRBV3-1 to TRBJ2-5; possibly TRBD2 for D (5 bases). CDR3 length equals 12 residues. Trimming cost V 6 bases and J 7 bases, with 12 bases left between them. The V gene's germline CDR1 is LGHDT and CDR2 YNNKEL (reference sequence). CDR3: CASRRGMGTQYF. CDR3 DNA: TGTGCCAGCAGACGGGGTATGGGGACCCAGTACTTC.

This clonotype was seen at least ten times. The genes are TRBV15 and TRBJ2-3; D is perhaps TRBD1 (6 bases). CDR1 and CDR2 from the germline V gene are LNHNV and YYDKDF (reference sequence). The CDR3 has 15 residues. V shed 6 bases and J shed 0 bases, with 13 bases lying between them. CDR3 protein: CATRGSGQSTDTQYF. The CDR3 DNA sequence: TGTGCCACCAGGGGGTCGGGACAAAGCACAGATACGCAGTATTTT.

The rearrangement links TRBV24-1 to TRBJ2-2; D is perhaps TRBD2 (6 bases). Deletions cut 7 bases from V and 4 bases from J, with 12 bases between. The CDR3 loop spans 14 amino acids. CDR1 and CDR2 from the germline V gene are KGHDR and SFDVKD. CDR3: CATSDGGVTGELFF. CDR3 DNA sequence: TGTGCCACCAGCGACGGAGGGGTCACCGGGGAGCTGTTTTTT.

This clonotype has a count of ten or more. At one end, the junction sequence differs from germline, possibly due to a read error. The CDR3, as DNA: TGTGCCAGCAGTTTAGCGGGGACGGGGTCTGAAGCTTTCTTT. Translating gives CASSLAGTGSEAFF. This sequence joins TRBV7-9 and TRBJ1-1; D may be TRBD1 (5 bases). The CDR3 loop spans 14 amino acids. Germline loops: CDR1 SEHNR, CDR2 FQNEAQ (reference sequence).

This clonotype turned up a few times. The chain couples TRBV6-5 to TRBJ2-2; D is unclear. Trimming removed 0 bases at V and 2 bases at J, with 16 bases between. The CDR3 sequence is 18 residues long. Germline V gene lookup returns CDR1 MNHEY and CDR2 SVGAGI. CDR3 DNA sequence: TGTGCCAGCAGTTACTCGAAGGTTGATGCTTCTAACACCGGGGAGCTGTTTTTT. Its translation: CASSYSKVDASNTGELFF.